Listed below are T cell receptor beta chains from one sample, sequenced in a study of T cells in localized non-small cell lung cancer. Generated by immunoSEQ multiplex PCR, the TCRdb table keeps only in-frame clones and is missing some. The sample yields 1,400 to 1,500 clones, approximately 25% seen once. This specimen was lung tumor tissue, taken before any cancer treatment. Receptor source: a man aged 35-75 years with stage II lung adenocarcinoma. CDR3s leave out the opening cysteine and the closing phenylalanine or tryptophan. Size values are once, few and many counts, or a class for expanded clones, and some rows have none.

j_call | clone_size | v_call | cdr3_aa
TRBJ1-2 | few | TRBV5-1 | ASSLGGQGALSHGYT
TRBJ1-1 | few | TRBV30 | AWSVALNTEAF
TRBJ1-5 | large | TRBV6-8 | ASGLNRGRGNQPQH
TRBJ2-1 | - | TRBV19 | ASSIGQGDNEQF
TRBJ1-3 | few | TRBV19 | ASSGGTSGNTIY
TRBJ2-1 | few | TRBV5-1 | ASRSPGSYNEQF
TRBJ2-7 | few | TRBV11-3 | ASSLRGTGSHEQY
TRBJ1-5 | - | TRBV19 | ASSIEAGYNQPQH
TRBJ1-3 | medium-sized | TRBV11-3 | ASSVQQGAGNTIY
TRBJ1-4 | few | TRBV5-1 | ASSFQGRGTNEKLF
TRBJ1-1 | few | TRBV30 | AWTFGGAENTEAF
TRBJ1-4 | few | TRBV6-8 | ASSYSSEEKLF
TRBJ2-5 | few | TRBV1 | ASSMAQADQETQY
TRBJ1-2 | few | TRBV30 | AWSVRQGNGYT
TRBJ1-4 | few | TRBV18 | ATKTGTGNEKLF
TRBJ1-1 | few | TRBV14 | ASSPVPGSRAF
TRBJ1-1 | - | TRBV30 | AWSRQSEEAF
TRBJ1-5 | few | TRBV28 | ASSFRGVNQPQH
TRBJ1-1 | few | TRBV7-5 | ASSLDRGQTEAF
TRBJ1-4 | few | TRBV29-1 | SAIEHPQTEKLF
TRBJ2-5 | - | TRBV29-1 | SVEGGDGQETQY
TRBJ1-1 | few | TRBV18 | ASSPLKGGNTEAF
TRBJ2-1 | - | TRBV28 | ASSYLDTGYNEQF
TRBJ1-2 | large | TRBV19 | ASSIRTGGYGYT
TRBJ2-2 | medium-sized | TRBV11-3 | ASSPGQGFAGELF
TRBJ1-2 | - | TRBV2 | ASFDEFNNYGYT
TRBJ1-6 | few | TRBV18 | ASSPRGQGLDSPLH
TRBJ2-7 | - | TRBV18 | ASSPGTAGYEQY
TRBJ2-3 | - | TRBV11-3 | ASSLNGGTSTDTQY